The rows below give T cell receptor beta chains drawn from one sample of a study of CD8+ T cells in alopecia areata. TCRdb keeps only in-frame clones here, not all; method: immunoSEQ multiplex PCR. The sample has about 120,000 clones; more than 40% are singletons. The material sequenced was CD8+ T cells sorted from blood, taken at week 0. The receptor set was obtained from a human donor with alopecia areata. CDR3s include the opening cysteine and the closing phenylalanine or tryptophan.

j_call: TRBJ1-5
v_call: TRBV27
cdr3_aa: CASSSFGAEPQHF

j_call: TRBJ1-4
v_call: TRBV4-1
cdr3_aa: CASSQRGNEKLFF

j_call: TRBJ2-3
v_call: TRBV7-9
cdr3_aa: CASSSQLAGGTDTQYF

j_call: TRBJ1-2
v_call: TRBV5-1
cdr3_aa: CASSPLGRDRGLNYGYTF

j_call: TRBJ2-3
v_call: TRBV11-2
cdr3_aa: CASSLDAGGGATDTQYF

j_call: TRBJ2-5
v_call: TRBV23-1
cdr3_aa: CASSQSEGTGEETQYF

j_call: TRBJ2-3
v_call: TRBV7-9
cdr3_aa: CASSPVGGSRGLTDTQYF

j_call: TRBJ1-2
v_call: TRBV19
cdr3_aa: CASSIGREGYTF

j_call: TRBJ2-4
v_call: TRBV11-2
cdr3_aa: CASSSGTILGVAKNIQYF

j_call: TRBJ1-4
v_call: TRBV9
cdr3_aa: CASSPLGSNEKLFF

j_call: TRBJ1-5
v_call: TRBV9
cdr3_aa: CASSVGDRFNQPQHF

j_call: TRBJ1-1
v_call: TRBV5-1
cdr3_aa: CASSSNPNTEAFF

j_call: TRBJ2-7
v_call: TRBV7-9
cdr3_aa: CASSWSGGSYEQYF

j_call: TRBJ2-5
v_call: TRBV7-2
cdr3_aa: CASSSGIEETQYF

j_call: TRBJ2-7
v_call: TRBV7-9
cdr3_aa: CASNLAGKDGYEQYF

j_call: TRBJ2-6
v_call: TRBV5-6
cdr3_aa: CASSLGTGTGANVLTF

j_call: TRBJ1-5
v_call: TRBV7-9
cdr3_aa: CASSSPGVEQPQHF

j_call: TRBJ2-7
v_call: TRBV18
cdr3_aa: CASSPPGSSYEQYF

j_call: TRBJ1-1
v_call: TRBV7-3
cdr3_aa: CASSLKGTGRGTEAFF

j_call: TRBJ1-1
v_call: TRBV9
cdr3_aa: CASSVVGTSAEAFF

j_call: TRBJ1-1
v_call: TRBV13
cdr3_aa: CASSSHLIPGETTEAFF

j_call: TRBJ1-2
v_call: TRBV27
cdr3_aa: CASSSQGVNGYTF

j_call: TRBJ1-1
v_call: TRBV7-2
cdr3_aa: CASSLEGGPRTEAFF

j_call: TRBJ1-6
v_call: TRBV4-3
cdr3_aa: CASSQDLGQGNSPLHF

j_call: TRBJ1-2
v_call: TRBV15
cdr3_aa: CATGGDGYYGYTF

j_call: TRBJ2-7
v_call: TRBV7-9
cdr3_aa: CASSPLQGLRSEQYF

j_call: TRBJ1-2
v_call: TRBV5-1
cdr3_aa: CASSSTQGTGTNYGYTF

j_call: TRBJ2-7
v_call: TRBV29-1
cdr3_aa: CSVEMQGSSYEQYF

j_call: TRBJ2-5
v_call: TRBV5-6
cdr3_aa: CASSQPGTPQETQYF

j_call: TRBJ2-3
v_call: TRBV4-1
cdr3_aa: CASSLGRGVGLTDTQYF

j_call: TRBJ2-5
v_call: TRBV27
cdr3_aa: CASSHGGGGETQYF

j_call: TRBJ1-1
v_call: TRBV5-4
cdr3_aa: CASSDPLEVGNTEAFF

j_call: TRBJ2-6
v_call: TRBV30
cdr3_aa: CAWIDPGRSGANVLTF

j_call: TRBJ2-5
v_call: TRBV30
cdr3_aa: CASSQEETQYF

j_call: TRBJ2-5
v_call: TRBV6-5
cdr3_aa: CASSYDPLAGSETQYF

j_call: TRBJ1-2
v_call: TRBV5-4
cdr3_aa: CASSGDRVDYGYTF

j_call: TRBJ1-2
v_call: TRBV13
cdr3_aa: CASSRGTGALGYTF

j_call: TRBJ2-1
v_call: TRBV5-4
cdr3_aa: CASSLFSSYNEQFF

j_call: TRBJ2-7
v_call: TRBV30
cdr3_aa: CAWSPYDEQYF

j_call: TRBJ2-7
v_call: TRBV11-2
cdr3_aa: CASSRGRTRPREQYF

j_call: TRBJ2-5
v_call: TRBV13
cdr3_aa: CASSPEGRATQYF

j_call: TRBJ2-3
v_call: TRBV7-2
cdr3_aa: CASSPRLMGQVTDTQYF

j_call: TRBJ2-3
v_call: TRBV19
cdr3_aa: CASSAGTSGGTDTQYF

j_call: TRBJ1-6
v_call: TRBV5-1
cdr3_aa: CASSPAGVGSPLHF

j_call: TRBJ2-2
v_call: TRBV7-9
cdr3_aa: CASSSPTPLLNTGELFF

j_call: TRBJ2-2
v_call: TRBV5-1
cdr3_aa: CASSPMGPLELFF

j_call: TRBJ1-2
v_call: TRBV27
cdr3_aa: CASSPESGLYGYTF